Listed below are T cell receptor beta chains from one sample, sequenced in a study of cytomegalovirus exposure and HLA in healthy donors. Assay used: immunoSEQ multiplex PCR; TCRdb lists only in-frame clones, some missing. The data contain more than 60,000 clones, around 84% of them singletons. Sequenced material: PBMCs. These receptor sequences come from a woman aged 40 to 50 in good health and CMV-seropositive. Each CDR3 is given with its conserved first and last residue. The D gene is left open where the match is weak. A clone size is listed for some rows: how often the clone was seen (once, few, many), or a class if it is expanded.

D gene | J gene | V gene | clone size | CDR3 DNA | CDR3 protein
TRBD1 | TRBJ1-2 | TRBV18 | - | TGTGCCAGCTCACTTTCCGGGACAGAGCCTAACTATGGCTACACCTTC | CASSLSGTEPNYGYTF
- | TRBJ1-4 | TRBV7-6 | - | TGTGCCAGCAGCTTAGCAGGAGGGACTAATGAAAAACTGTTTTTT | CASSLAGGTNEKLFF
- | TRBJ1-4 | TRBV5-1 | once | TGCGCCAGCAGCTTGGGGACACATAATGAAAAACTGTTTTTT | CASSLGTHNEKLFF
TRBD2 | TRBJ2-3 | TRBV6-5 | - | TGTGCCAGCAGTTACTCGGGGGGGACAGATACGCAGTATTTT | CASSYSGGTDTQYF
- | TRBJ1-5 | TRBV6-6 | - | TGTGCCAGCAGTTACCGGGACTTAGAGCCCCAGCATTTT | CASSYRDLEPQHF
- | TRBJ1-4 | TRBV9 | - | TGTGCCAGCAGCGTAGCTAGCGATTTTAATGAAAAACTGTTTTTT | CASSVASDFNEKLFF
TRBD1 | TRBJ2-1 | TRBV11-3 | few | TGTGCCAGCAGCTCTGGGGACAGGGGGCCGGTCAATGAGCAGTTCTTC | CASSSGDRGPVNEQFF
- | TRBJ2-2 | TRBV5-3 | once | TGTGCCAGAAGGGGGGGAAGGCGGGGCTCGAACACCGGGGAGCTGTTTTTT | CARRGGRRGSNTGELFF
TRBD1 | TRBJ1-4 | TRBV11-2 | - | TGTGCCAGCAGCTCGATTAGGGACAGTTCTGAAAAACTGTTTTTT | CASSSIRDSSEKLFF
- | TRBJ1-5 | TRBV6-1 | - | TGTGCCATCTCTCCGGGGGGGTATCAGCCCCAGCATTTT | CAISPGGYQPQHF
TRBD1 | TRBJ1-6 | TRBV25-1 | - | TGTGCCAGCAGTGAATCGGGGACAGTAAATTCACCCCTCCACTTT | CASSESGTVNSPLHF
- | TRBJ2-3 | TRBV4-2 | - | TGTGCCAGCAGCCAAGAGGAGAGGGCCGCAGATACGCAGTATTTT | CASSQEERAADTQYF
- | TRBJ2-3 | TRBV4-1 | - | TGCGCCAGCAGCCAAGATCGGGGGACAGATACGCAGTATTTT | CASSQDRGTDTQYF
TRBD1 | TRBJ1-2 | TRBV6-6 | - | TGTGCCAGCAGCCTGGACAGGATGGATGGCTACACCTTC | CASSLDRMDGYTF
- | TRBJ2-5 | TRBV4-1 | - | TGCGCCAGCAGCCCCCTAGAAACCCTAGAAGAGACCCAGTACTTC | CASSPLETLEETQYF
- | TRBJ2-5 | TRBV28 | - | TGTGCCAGCAGTTTAAGTGCCACCGGGGAGACCCAGTACTTC | CASSLSATGETQYF
- | TRBJ2-5 | TRBV5-1 | - | TGCGCCAGCAGCCACGACCCGACAAGGGGGGAGACCCAGTACTTC | CASSHDPTRGETQYF
TRBD1 | TRBJ2-7 | TRBV7-9 | - | TGTGCCAGCAGCCTAAGAATAGACAGGGGGCATAAGGAGCAGTACTTC | CASSLRIDRGHKEQYF
- | TRBJ2-7 | TRBV5-1 | - | TGCGCCAGCAGCCCCGAGGGACTGGGGGGCGAGCAGTACTTC | CASSPEGLGGEQYF
TRBD1 | TRBJ2-7 | TRBV4-1 | few | TGCGCCAGCACTTCGGACAGGGCCTCCTACGAGCAGTACTTC | CASTSDRASYEQYF
TRBD1 | TRBJ1-2 | TRBV6-6 | - | TGTGCCAGCAGTTACCCGGGACAGGGGTTCTATGGCTACACCTTC | CASSYPGQGFYGYTF
TRBD1 | TRBJ2-1 | TRBV7-9 | once | TGTGCCAGCAGCCACGGGGGGACAGGGTTTTACAATGAGCAGTTCTTC | CASSHGGTGFYNEQFF
TRBD1 | TRBJ1-3 | TRBV7-8 | - | TGTGCCAGCAGCAACGGACAGGGGGAATACACCATATATTTT | CASSNGQGEYTIYF
- | TRBJ2-3 | TRBV9 | - | TGTGCCAGCAGCGTAGACCCGGCAGGAGATACGCAGTATTTT | CASSVDPAGDTQYF
TRBD1 | TRBJ1-2 | TRBV28 | - | TGTGCCAGCAGTTCAGGACAGGCCGCTAACTATGGCTACACCTTC | CASSSGQAANYGYTF
- | TRBJ2-5 | TRBV20-1 | - | TGCAGTGTGGACAGTCTCGAGACCCAGTACTTC | CSVDSLETQYF
TRBD1 | TRBJ1-2 | TRBV5-1 | - | TGCGCCAGCAGCTGGGACAGGGTTTCTTATGGCTACACCTTC | CASSWDRVSYGYTF
- | TRBJ2-7 | TRBV18 | - | TGTGCCAGCTCACCCTCCCGGGGGACCGAGCAGTACTTC | CASSPSRGTEQYF
TRBD2 | TRBJ2-7 | TRBV19 | - | TGTGCCAGTAGTAGGAGTGGGACTAGCGGACGTTACGAGCAGTACTTC | CASSRSGTSGRYEQYF
- | TRBJ2-1 | TRBV7-3 | - | TGTGCCAGCAGCTTAAAAGCAGGGCCCCCACTCAATGAGCAGTTCTTC | CASSLKAGPPLNEQFF
TRBD1 | TRBJ1-1 | TRBV27 | once | TGTGCCAGCAGAGGACAGGGCTACACTGAAGCTTTCTTT | CASRGQGYTEAFF
- | TRBJ1-1 | TRBV30 | - | TGTGCCTGGAGTGTACCCTCGAGGGAAGAGGCCGAAGCTTTCTTT | CAWSVPSREEAEAFF
- | TRBJ1-4 | TRBV5-3 | - | TGTGCCAGAAGCCTTGAAAAGGAACAGGACAAATATTATAATGAAAAACTGTTCTTT | CARSLEKEQDKYYNEKLFF
TRBD1 | TRBJ2-7 | TRBV6-1 | - | TGTGCCAGCAGTGCACTCCCCGGGACAGGGATGTACGAGCAGTACTTC | CASSALPGTGMYEQYF
TRBD2 | TRBJ2-5 | TRBV7-9 | - | TGTGCCAGCAGCTTAGTCGGGACTAGCGAGTGGGCGGAGACCCAGTACTTC | CASSLVGTSEWAETQYF
- | TRBJ2-7 | TRBV7-7 | - | TGTGCCAGCAGCTTAGCGGGGCAGCCCGAGCAGTACTTC | CASSLAGQPEQYF
TRBD1 | TRBJ2-3 | TRBV7-6 | - | TGTGCCAGCAGCCCTCGGACAGGGGGTGGCACAGATACGCAGTATTTT | CASSPRTGGGTDTQYF
- | TRBJ1-6 | TRBV30 | - | TGTGCCTGGAGTAGACAGGATAATTCACCCCTCCACTTT | CAWSRQDNSPLHF
- | TRBJ1-3 | TRBV5-1 | - | TGCGCCAGCAGCTTGGGATGGGGGCTTTATGGAAACACCATATATTTT | CASSLGWGLYGNTIYF
- | TRBJ1-1 | TRBV11-2 | - | TGTGCCAGCAGCTTGTCGGGGATGAACACTGAAGCTTTCTTT | CASSLSGMNTEAFF
TRBD1 | TRBJ1-3 | TRBV2 | - | TGTGCCAGCAGGGGGTGGACAGGGACTGGAAACACCATATATTTT | CASRGWTGTGNTIYF
TRBD1 | TRBJ2-1 | TRBV15 | few | TGTGCCACCAGCTCTAGACAGGGATATTACAATGAGCAGTTCTTC | CATSSRQGYYNEQFF